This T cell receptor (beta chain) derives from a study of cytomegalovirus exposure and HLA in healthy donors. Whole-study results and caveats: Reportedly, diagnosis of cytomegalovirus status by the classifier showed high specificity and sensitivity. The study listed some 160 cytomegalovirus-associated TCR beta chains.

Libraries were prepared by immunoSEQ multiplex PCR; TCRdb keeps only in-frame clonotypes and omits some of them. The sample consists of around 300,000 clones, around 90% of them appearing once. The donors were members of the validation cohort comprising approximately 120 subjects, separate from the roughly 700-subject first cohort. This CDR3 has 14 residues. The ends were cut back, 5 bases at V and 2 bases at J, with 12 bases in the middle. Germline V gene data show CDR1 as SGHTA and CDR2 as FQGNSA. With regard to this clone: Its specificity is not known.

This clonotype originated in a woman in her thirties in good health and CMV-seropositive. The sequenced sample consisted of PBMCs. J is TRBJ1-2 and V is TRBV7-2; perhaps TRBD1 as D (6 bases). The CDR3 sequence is CASSTRTENYGYTF. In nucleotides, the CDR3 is TGTGCCAGCAGCACCAGGACAGAAAACTATGGCTACACCTTC.